This passage covers 18 T cell receptor beta chains from one sample sequenced in a study of blood T cell repertoires in COVID-19. TCRdb keeps only in-frame clones here, not all; method: immunoSEQ multiplex PCR. The sample carries hundreds of thousands of clones, approximately 79% recorded once. The sample taken for sequencing was PBMCs or T cells enriched from blood (not recorded which). The receptors here all came from a man aged 30 to 45 with acute COVID-19.

The chain carries TRBV27 and TRBJ2-2; D possibly corresponds to TRBD1 (6 bases). The CDR3 totals 15 residues. V lost 8 bases and J 0 bases, leaving 13 bases between the germline ends. Germline CDR1 is MNHEY and CDR2 is SMNVEV (reference sequence). The CDR3 sequence: CASRNRATNTGELFF. The CDR3 coding sequence is TGTGCCAGCCGCAACAGGGCTACGAACACCGGGGAGCTGTTTTTT.

The V and J genes are TRBV5-6 and TRBJ2-1; 8 nucleotides match TRBD1. V was pared by 4 bases and J by 9 bases, with 12 bases of the junction left unmatched. The CDR3 runs 15 residues. CDR1 SGHDT and CDR2 YYEEEE come from the germline V gene. CDR3: CASSPGRQGAFEQFF. For the CDR3, the DNA is TGTGCCAGCAGCCCGGGGCGCCAGGGGGCGTTTGAGCAGTTCTTC. Using reference TRBV5-6 and TRBJ2-1 for the parts outside the CDR3, the full variable domain is DAGVTQSPTHLIKTRGQQVTLRCSPKSGHDTVSWYQQALGQGPQFIFQYYEEEERQRGNFPDRFSGHQFPNYSSELNVNALLLGDSALYLCASSPGRQGAFEQFFGPGTRLTVL.

V is TRBV11-3 and J is TRBJ2-5; TRBD1 aligns across 7 bases. With V trimmed by 6 bases and J by 1 base, 2 bases remained unmatched. The V gene's germline CDR1 is SGHNT and CDR2 YENEEA. The CDR3 contains 13 residues. DNA of the CDR3: TGTGCCAGCAGGCACAGGGGCCAAGAGACCCAGTACTTC. Translated, it gives CASRHRGQETQYF. The variable domain in full, completed from reference TRBV11-3 and TRBJ2-5, reads EAGVVQSPRYKIIEKKQPVAFWCNPISGHNTLYWYLQNLGQGPELLIRYENEEAVDDSQLPKDRFSAERLKGVDSTLKIQPAELGDSAVYLCASRHRGQETQYFGPGTRLLVL.

The chain is built from TRBV7-9 and TRBJ2-1; 14 nucleotides match TRBD2. The CDR3 contains 16 residues. The ends lost 5 bases at V and 6 bases at J; junction bases unmatched: 6. Germline V CDR1 and CDR2: SEHNR, FQNEAQ (reference sequence). The CDR3 protein is CASSHLGTSGGNEQFF. CDR3 DNA sequence: TGTGCCAGCAGCCACCTGGGGACTAGCGGGGGCAATGAGCAGTTCTTC.

The J gene is TRBJ2-1, the V gene TRBV19, with TRBD2 matching 7 bases. The length of the CDR3 is 15 residues. With 7 bases clipped from V and 1 base from J, the junction kept 7 bases outside the gene matches. CDR1 and CDR2 from the germline V gene are LNHDA and SQIVND (reference sequence). The CDR3, as DNA: TGTGCCAGTATTCCTAGCGGTTATTCCTACAATGAGCAGTTCTTC. Its protein product is CASIPSGYSYNEQFF. Combining the CDR3 with reference TRBV19 and TRBJ2-1 gives the whole variable domain DGGITQSPKYLFRKEGQNVTLSCEQNLNHDAMYWYRQDPGQGLRLIYYSQIVNDFQKGDIAEGYSVSREKKESFPLTVTSAQKNPTAFYLCASIPSGYSYNEQFFGPGTRLTVL.

The chain employs TRBV25-1 and TRBJ1-2, with a possible D match to TRBD1 (5 bases). CDR1 and CDR2 from the germline V gene are MGHDK and SYGVNS. The CDR3 loop spans 14 amino acids. V gave up 1 base and J gave up 7 bases, with 13 bases separating them. The CDR3 region has the DNA TGTGCCAGCAGTGAATTAGGGGTTTACCCTGGCTACACCTTC. Residues: CASSELGVYPGYTF.

CDR3 sequence: CASSVTGLGYTF. CDR3 sequence (DNA): TGTGCCAGCAGTGTGACAGGGTTGGGCTACACCTTC. The chain recombines TRBV28 with TRBJ1-2; TRBD1 matches 7 bases. The CDR3 covers 12 residues. With 5 bases clipped from V and 8 bases from J, the junction kept 5 bases outside the gene matches. Germline-derived CDR1 and CDR2 are MDHEN and SYDVKM.

The chain combines TRBV28 with TRBJ1-1; D remains ambiguous. Trimming took off 3 bases at V and 3 bases at J, with 11 bases between the two ends. Germline values: CDR1 MDHEN, CDR2 SYDVKM. This CDR3 has 14 amino acids. CDR3 coding DNA: TGTGCCAGCAGTTTCCCCGACAAGGACACTGAAGCTTTCTTT. Translated: CASSFPDKDTEAFF.

This clone showed up just once. The chain couples TRBV4-2 to TRBJ1-2; tentatively, D is TRBD1 (5 bases). The ends were cut back, 0 bases at V and 0 bases at J, with 8 bases in the middle. This CDR3 region has 15 residues. Germline loops: CDR1 LGHNA, CDR2 YNFKEQ. CDR3 in DNA: TGTGCCAGCAGCCAAGAACAGGCCGCTAACTATGGCTACACCTTC. This encodes CASSQEQAANYGYTF.

This chain links TRBV7-2 with TRBJ2-2; no clear D gene. This CDR3 is 13 amino acids long. Trimming pared 2 bases from V and 5 bases from J, leaving 6 bases between. The germline CDR1 and CDR2 sequences are SGHTA and FQGNSA. CDR3 sequence reads: CASSLTETGELFF. The CDR3 DNA follows: TGTGCCAGCAGCTTAACGGAGACCGGGGAGCTGTTTTTT.

The chain couples TRBV30 to TRBJ2-1; 7 nucleotides align to TRBD2. Germline assignment: CDR1 GTSNPN and CDR2 SVGIG (reference sequence). This CDR3 is built from 15 residues. With 1 base clipped from V and 1 base from J, the junction kept 4 bases outside the gene matches. The CDR3 DNA is TGTGCCTGGAGTGCTGGCGGGAGTTCCTACAATGAGCAGTTCTTC. This translates into CAWSAGGSSYNEQFF.

The CDR3 sequence is CASRVEGNTEAFF. Written as DNA, the CDR3 is TGCGCCAGCAGGGTCGAGGGAAACACTGAAGCTTTCTTT. The V call is TRBV10-1, the J call TRBJ1-1; D is ambiguous. Between the trimmed V and J ends, which lost 6 bases and 2 bases, there was a span of 10 bases. The germline gives CDR1 WNHNN, CDR2 SYGVQD (reference sequence). This CDR3 contains 13 residues.

A single count supports this clone. This rearrangement joins TRBV7-9 to TRBJ2-7, with D unclear. From germline, CDR1 is SEHNR and CDR2 FQNEAQ (reference sequence). CDR3 size: 11 residues. Trimming took 5 bases from V and 5 from J, leaving 7 bases between them. In nucleotides, the CDR3 is TGTGCCAGCAGCCTGGCGGACGAGCAGTACGTC. It encodes CASSLADEQYV.

V is TRBV7-9 and J is TRBJ1-5; tentative D call: TRBD1 (5 bases). The V and J ends lost 1 base and 0 bases respectively, with 7 bases between them. Germline assignment: CDR1 SEHNR and CDR2 FQNEAQ (reference sequence). This CDR3 has 15 amino acids. The chain's CDR3 is CASSLEGNSNQPQHF. The CDR3 DNA follows: TGTGCCAGCAGCTTAGAGGGGAATAGCAATCAGCCCCAGCATTTT.

The CDR3 DNA reads as TGTGCCAGCAGCCAATACGGACAGGCGACAGATACGCAGTATTTT. Protein: CASSQYGQATDTQYF. This sequence joins TRBV14 and TRBJ2-3, with TRBD1 identical over 7 bases. CDR1 and CDR2 from the germline V gene are SGHDN and FVKESK. The CDR3 consists of 15 residues. Trimming cost V 2 bases and J 3 bases; bases outside gene matches: 5.

The chain combines TRBV7-2 with TRBJ1-6; unclear D gene. The germline V and J ends were trimmed by 4 bases and 10 bases, with 14 bases remaining between them. CDR3 size: 14 residues. Germline CDR1 and CDR2: SGHTA and FQGNSA. CDR3 region: CASSSEVGESPLHF. CDR3 coding DNA: TGTGCCAGCAGCTCTGAAGTCGGTGAATCACCCCTCCACTTT.

The gene calls are TRBV9 and TRBJ1-2, with D possibly being TRBD1 (5 bases). Deletions cut 0 bases from V and 2 bases from J, with 8 bases between. CDR1 is SGDLS, CDR2 YYNGEE, per germline. The CDR3 loop spans 14 amino acids. Here the CDR3 DNA reads TGTGCCAGCAGCGTAGGCGGGGGAAACTATGGCTACACCTTC. As protein: CASSVGGGNYGYTF.

The chain recombines TRBV19 with TRBJ2-6, with D unresolved. The V gene's germline CDR1 is LNHDA and CDR2 SQIVND (reference sequence). This CDR3 comprises 13 residues. V was clipped by 10 bases and J by 0 bases, with 7 bases between them. The CDR3 coding sequence is TGTGCCACCAGGAACTCTGGGGCCAACGTCCTGACTTTC. Encoded protein: CATRNSGANVLTF.